The T cell receptor beta chain described here comes from a study of cytomegalovirus exposure and HLA in healthy donors. V shed 2 bases and J shed 2 bases, with 10 bases lying between them. Germline assignment: CDR1 SEHNR and CDR2 FQNEAQ (reference sequence). This CDR3 spans 14 amino acids. With regard to this clone: Its antigen remains unidentified.

Nominally healthy donors provided the samples, though records likely missed some immune exposures. Study-wide points: A later analysis appeared to link common viral pathogens to several of the most significant clusters. The authors enumerated around 150 TCR beta chains as linked to cytomegalovirus. The authors later found TCR association rates varying by HLA locus, with DRB1 most and HLA-C fewest.

The PCR ran on 60 Vbeta and 13 Jbeta primers. Profiled with immunoSEQ multiplex PCR; TCRdb holds only in-frame clones, not every one. The sample carries around 110,000 clones, around three quarters recorded once. This clonotype was obtained from a woman in her thirties in good health and CMV-seronegative. The sample taken for sequencing was PBMCs. The gene calls are TRBV7-9 and TRBJ2-7; D is unresolved. CDR3 in DNA: TGTGCCAGCAGCTTATTCGGGTTCCCCTACGAGCAGTACTTC. Translating it yields CASSLFGFPYEQYF.